Presented here are 13 T cell receptor beta chains from one specimen sequenced in a study of shared clonotypes between healthy human individuals. Only in-frame clones appear in the TCRdb table, and some are missing; sequencing was by immunoSEQ multiplex PCR. The data show 170,000 or so clones, with 65% to 70% seen just once and less than 11% held by the top ten. Source material: memory CD4+ T cells sorted from blood. Documented subset: CD45RA-negative fraction. Source of these receptors: a young man in good health.

V usage is TRBV7-8 and J usage is TRBJ2-1; D perhaps matches TRBD1 (5 bases). The CDR3 is made up of 15 amino acids. Trimming took 5 bases from V and 1 from J, leaving 12 bases between them. In germline, CDR1 is SGHVS, CDR2 FQNEAQ. CDR3: CASSLRTNSYNEQFF. CDR3 DNA: TGTGCCAGCAGCCTAAGGACAAATTCCTACAATGAGCAGTTCTTC. The full variable domain, rest sourced from reference TRBV7-8 and TRBJ2-1, is GAGVSQSPRYKVAKRGQDVALRCDPISGHVSLFWYQQALGQGPEFLTYFQNEAQLDKSGLPSDRFFAERPEGSVSTLKIQRTQQEDSAVYLCASSLRTNSYNEQFFGPGTRLTVL.

The chain links TRBV28 to TRBJ1-2; D uncertain. The CDR3 contains 15 residues. Trimming shortened V by 1 base and J by 2 bases, and 11 bases separated the two germline ends. The germline CDR1 and CDR2 sequences are MDHEN and SYDVKM. CDR3 coding DNA: TGTGCCAGCAGTTTATTATCCCCCTTGAACTATGGCTACACCTTC. Its protein product is CASSLLSPLNYGYTF.

CDR3 in amino acids: CASRRDGASLNNEQFF. DNA for the CDR3: TGTGCCAGCAGACGGGACGGCGCCTCTCTAAACAATGAGCAGTTCTTC. The chain has TRBV5-5 and TRBJ2-1; D possibly uses TRBD1 or TRBD2 (5 bases each). The length of the CDR3 is 16 residues. Trimming pared 5 bases from V and 5 bases from J, leaving 20 bases between. CDR1 and CDR2 from the germline V gene are SGHKS and YYEKEE (reference sequence).

The gene calls are TRBV5-4 and TRBJ2-3; TRBD2 agrees at 7 bases. The germline V gene has CDR1 SGHNT and CDR2 YYREEE (reference sequence). The CDR3 is 15 amino acids. Trimming at V came to 4 bases and at J to 2 bases, leaving 7 bases not matched to a gene. CDR3 sequence reads: CASSADSGYTDTQYF. For the CDR3, the DNA is TGTGCCAGCAGCGCCGATAGCGGGTACACAGATACGCAGTATTTT.

V and J are TRBV11-1 and TRBJ2-1; TRBD2 agrees at 10 bases. Germline V gives CDR1 SGHAT, CDR2 FQDESV (reference sequence). The CDR3 loop spans 15 amino acids. The junction had 6 bases not matched to a gene; V was cut back by 5 bases and J by 5 bases. CDR3 nucleotide sequence: TGTGCCAGCAGCCGGACTAGCGGTCCCAACAATGAGCAGTTCTTC. Protein: CASSRTSGPNNEQFF.

V is TRBV4-1 and J is TRBJ2-1; perhaps TRBD2 as D (5 bases). The V end was cut by 2 bases, the J end by 9 bases, with 17 bases between. Germline V CDR1 and CDR2: MGHRA, YSYEKL. CDR3 size: 15 residues. CDR3 nucleotides: TGCGCCAGCAGCCAAAGCCTAGCCCTAAGCGGTGAGCAGTTCTTC. It codes for CASSQSLALSGEQFF.

The J gene is TRBJ2-1, the V gene TRBV5-4; D is unclear. V gave up 4 bases and J gave up 8 bases, with 7 bases separating them. The CDR3 is 11 amino acids. Germline V CDR1 and CDR2: SGHNT, YYREEE (reference sequence). CDR3 DNA sequence: TGTGCCAGCAGCCGTTTCTATGAGCAGTTCTTC. Protein sequence: CASSRFYEQFF.

J is TRBJ2-5 and V is TRBV9; possibly TRBD1 or TRBD2 for D (5 bases each). The CDR3 extends over 15 amino acids. V was cut by 2 bases and J by 2 bases, with 13 bases left in between. Germline V gene lookup returns CDR1 SGDLS and CDR2 YYNGEE. The CDR3 nucleotides are TGTGCCAGCAGCGTCGGGGCCAACCCTCAAGAGACCCAGTACTTC. It is translated as CASSVGANPQETQYF. Drawing the rest from reference TRBV9 and TRBJ2-5, the complete variable domain is DSGVTQTPKHLITATGQRVTLRCSPRSGDLSVYWYQQSLDQGLQFLIQYYNGEERAKGNILERFSAQQFPDLHSELNLSSLELGDSALYFCASSVGANPQETQYFGPGTRLLVL.

The rearrangement uses TRBV6-5 and TRBJ1-4; 7 bases are shared with TRBD1. Germline trimming cut 2 bases from V and 5 bases from J; bases unmatched to any gene: 2. The CDR3 spans 14 residues. Germline values: CDR1 MNHEY, CDR2 SVGAGI. The CDR3 loop is CASSYGTVNEKLFF. CDR3 nucleotides: TGTGCCAGCAGTTACGGGACAGTGAATGAAAAACTGTTTTTT.

This sequence joins TRBV28 and TRBJ1-5; 7 bases are a match to TRBD1. The junction had 13 bases not matched to a gene; V was cut back by 8 bases and J by 6 bases. Germline CDR1 is MDHEN and CDR2 is SYDVKM. This CDR3 spans 15 amino acids. The CDR3, as DNA: TGTGCCAGCCGCGGAGGGGGACAGAAAACTCAGCCCCAGCATTTT. Protein product: CASRGGGQKTQPQHF.

In its sample, this clone was seen a few times. CDR3 residues: CASSDPGQGVRDTEAFF. In DNA, the CDR3 is TGCGCCAGCAGTGACCCTGGACAGGGGGTTAGGGACACTGAAGCTTTCTTT. The chain recombines TRBV10-1 with TRBJ1-1; 10 nucleotides match TRBD1. Germline V gene sequence: CDR1 WNHNN, CDR2 SYGVQD (reference sequence). The trim removed 3 bases at V and 3 bases at J, leaving 10 bases unmatched. The CDR3 covers 17 residues.

This clone turned up a few times. The chain uses TRBV2 and TRBJ2-5; 10 bases are shared with TRBD1. V shed 6 bases, J shed 9 bases, and the junction held 4 bases outside the gene matches. Germline loops: CDR1 SNHLY, CDR2 FYNNEI. The CDR3 covers 12 residues. CDR3 protein: CASSGTGEAQYF. For the CDR3, the DNA is TGTGCCAGCAGCGGGACAGGGGAGGCCCAGTACTTC.

In regard to this clone: The sample holds other DNA sequences that translate to the same CDR3. The V gene is TRBV28, the J gene TRBJ1-2; possibly TRBD1 for D (6 bases). The CDR3 has 13 amino acids. CDR1 and CDR2 from the germline V gene are MDHEN and SYDVKM. The V end lost 3 bases, the J end lost 5 bases, and 10 bases lay between the germline ends. The CDR3 nucleotides are TGTGCCAGCAGTTTCAGGGGTTTTTATGGCTACACCTTC. It translates to CASSFRGFYGYTF.